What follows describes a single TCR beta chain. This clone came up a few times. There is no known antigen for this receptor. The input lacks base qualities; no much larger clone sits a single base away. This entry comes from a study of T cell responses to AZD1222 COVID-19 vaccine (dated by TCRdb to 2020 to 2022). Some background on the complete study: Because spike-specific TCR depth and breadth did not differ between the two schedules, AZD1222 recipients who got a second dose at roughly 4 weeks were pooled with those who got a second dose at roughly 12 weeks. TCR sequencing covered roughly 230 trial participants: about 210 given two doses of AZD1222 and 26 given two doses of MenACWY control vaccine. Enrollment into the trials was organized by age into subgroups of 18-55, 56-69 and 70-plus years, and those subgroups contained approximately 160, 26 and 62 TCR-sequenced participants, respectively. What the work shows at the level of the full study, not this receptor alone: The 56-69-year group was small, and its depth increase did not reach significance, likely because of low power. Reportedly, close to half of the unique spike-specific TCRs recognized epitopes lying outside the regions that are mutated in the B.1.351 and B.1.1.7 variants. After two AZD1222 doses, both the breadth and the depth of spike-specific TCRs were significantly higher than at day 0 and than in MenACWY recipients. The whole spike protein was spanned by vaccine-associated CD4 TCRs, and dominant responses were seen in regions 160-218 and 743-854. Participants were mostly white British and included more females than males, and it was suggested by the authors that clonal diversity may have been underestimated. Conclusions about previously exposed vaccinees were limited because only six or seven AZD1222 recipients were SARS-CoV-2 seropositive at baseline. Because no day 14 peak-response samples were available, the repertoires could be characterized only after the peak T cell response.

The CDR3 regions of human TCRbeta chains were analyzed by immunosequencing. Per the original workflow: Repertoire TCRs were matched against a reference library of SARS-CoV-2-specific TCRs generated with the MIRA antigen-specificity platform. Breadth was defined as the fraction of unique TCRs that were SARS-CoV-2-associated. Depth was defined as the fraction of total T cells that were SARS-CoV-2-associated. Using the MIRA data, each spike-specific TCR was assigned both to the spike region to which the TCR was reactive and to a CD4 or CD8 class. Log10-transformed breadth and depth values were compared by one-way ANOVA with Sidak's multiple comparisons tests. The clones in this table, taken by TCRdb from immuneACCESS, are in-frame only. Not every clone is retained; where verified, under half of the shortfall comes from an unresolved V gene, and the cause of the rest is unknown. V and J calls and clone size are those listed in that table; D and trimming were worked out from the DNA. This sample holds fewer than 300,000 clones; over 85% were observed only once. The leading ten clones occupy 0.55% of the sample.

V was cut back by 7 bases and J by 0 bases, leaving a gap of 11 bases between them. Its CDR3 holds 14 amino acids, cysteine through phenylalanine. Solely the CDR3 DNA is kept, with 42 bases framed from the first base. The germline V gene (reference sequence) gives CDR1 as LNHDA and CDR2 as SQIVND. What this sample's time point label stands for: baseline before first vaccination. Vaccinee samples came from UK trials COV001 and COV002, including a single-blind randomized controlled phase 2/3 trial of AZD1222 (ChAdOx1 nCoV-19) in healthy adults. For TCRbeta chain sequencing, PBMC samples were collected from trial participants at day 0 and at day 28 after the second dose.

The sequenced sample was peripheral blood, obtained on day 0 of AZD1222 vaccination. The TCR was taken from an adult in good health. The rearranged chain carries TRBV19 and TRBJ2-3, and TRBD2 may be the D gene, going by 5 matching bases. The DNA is TGTGCCAGTAAAGCGGACCTAAGCACAGATACGCAGTATTTT. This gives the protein CASKADLSTDTQYF.